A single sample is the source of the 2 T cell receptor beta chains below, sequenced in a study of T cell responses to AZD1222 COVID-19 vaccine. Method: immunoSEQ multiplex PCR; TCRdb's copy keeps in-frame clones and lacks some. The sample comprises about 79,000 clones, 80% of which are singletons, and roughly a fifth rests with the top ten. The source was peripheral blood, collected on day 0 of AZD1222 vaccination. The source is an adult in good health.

The CDR3 loop is CASSLRLGVKLFF. CDR3 coding DNA: TGTGCCAGCAGTTTAAGGTTGGGAGTAAAACTGTTTTTT. V usage is TRBV12-3 or TRBV12-4 and J usage is TRBJ1-4; no definite D call. There are 13 residues in the CDR3. Between the trimmed V and J ends, which lost 2 bases and 10 bases, there was a span of 11 bases.

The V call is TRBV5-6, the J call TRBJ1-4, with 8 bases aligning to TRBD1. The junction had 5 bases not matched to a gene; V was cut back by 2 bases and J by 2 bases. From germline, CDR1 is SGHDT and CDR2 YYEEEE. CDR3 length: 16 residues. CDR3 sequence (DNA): TGTGCCAGCAGCTTAACCGGGACAGGCACTAATGAAAAACTGTTTTTT. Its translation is CASSLTGTGTNEKLFF.